A single sample is the source of the 22 T cell receptor beta chains below, sequenced in a study of shared clonotypes between healthy human individuals. Here immunoSEQ multiplex PCR was the method, and the copy in TCRdb shows in-frame clones only, minus some. The sample has nearly 500,000 clones, approximately 80% seen once. What was sequenced was PBMCs. The receptors stem from a woman aged 35 to 49 in good health. Some clones in this sample may be carry-over from other donors' samples.

The genes are TRBV11-3 and TRBJ2-1; 7 nucleotides align to TRBD2. Trimming at V came to 1 base and at J to 1 base, leaving 4 bases not matched to a gene. This CDR3 contains 16 residues. Per the germline V gene, CDR1 is SGHNT and CDR2 is YENEEA. CDR3 DNA sequence: TGTGCCAGCAGCTTAGGCCGGCGGGGGTCCTACAATGAGCAGTTCTTC. Translated, it gives CASSLGRRGSYNEQFF. Variable domain in full (rest from reference TRBV11-3 and TRBJ2-1): EAGVVQSPRYKIIEKKQPVAFWCNPISGHNTLYWYLQNLGQGPELLIRYENEEAVDDSQLPKDRFSAERLKGVDSTLKIQPAELGDSAVYLCASSLGRRGSYNEQFFGPGTRLTVL.

With respect to this clone: This same CDR3 is encoded by further DNA sequences in the sample. The chain is built from TRBV28 and TRBJ2-5; 10 bases agree with TRBD1. After removal of 6 bases from V and 5 bases from J, the junction contained 9 bases not matched to a gene. Germline V gene sequence: CDR1 MDHEN, CDR2 SYDVKM. This CDR3 contains 15 residues. The CDR3 protein is CASSRDRGPSETQYF. As DNA, the CDR3 is TGTGCCAGCAGCCGGGACAGGGGTCCCTCGGAGACCCAGTACTTC. Full variable domain (missing parts from reference TRBV28 and TRBJ2-5): DVKVTQSSRYLVKRTGEKVFLECVQDMDHENMFWYRQDPGLGLRLIYFSYDVKMKEKGDIPEGYSVSREKKERFSLILESASTNQTSMYLCASSRDRGPSETQYFGPGTRLLVL.

The CDR3, as DNA: TGTGCCAGTAGTCCCTCGGCCGGACGGGATCAGCCCCAGCATTTT. This codes for CASSPSAGRDQPQHF. The rearrangement uses TRBV19 and TRBJ1-5; D ambiguous. V was pared by 5 bases and J by 5 bases, with 16 bases between. Germline assignment: CDR1 LNHDA and CDR2 SQIVND (reference sequence). This CDR3 has 15 amino acids. The complete variable domain, with remaining parts taken from reference TRBV19 and TRBJ1-5, reads DGGITQSPKYLFRKEGQNVTLSCEQNLNHDAMYWYRQDPGQGLRLIYYSQIVNDFQKGDIAEGYSVSREKKESFPLTVTSAQKNPTAFYLCASSPSAGRDQPQHFGDGTRLSIL.

The rearrangement links TRBV5-3 to TRBJ2-4; 7 bases line up with TRBD1. TRBV5-3 has ORF status, its function being uncertain. Germline trimming cut 0 bases from V and 3 bases from J; bases unmatched to any gene: 6. This CDR3 is 16 amino acids long. CDR3 sequence: CARSLVPRDSKNIQYF. DNA of the CDR3: TGTGCCAGAAGCTTGGTACCCCGGGACAGCAAAAACATTCAGTACTTC.

The chain is built from TRBV7-2 and TRBJ1-2; TRBD1 might be the D (6 bases). Germline-derived CDR1 and CDR2 are SGHTA and FQGNSA. V lost 2 bases, J lost 1 base, and 11 bases lay in between. This CDR3 is 15 amino acids long. The CDR3 sequence is CASSLFTGLNYGYTF. The CDR3 DNA reads TGTGCCAGCAGCTTATTCACAGGGCTTAACTATGGCTACACCTTC.

A few counts support this clone. The chain couples TRBV6-1 to TRBJ2-1, with TRBD2 identical over 11 bases. CDR1 MNHNS and CDR2 SASEGT come from the germline V gene. J gave up 7 bases and V 2 bases, and 4 bases lay outside the gene matches. This CDR3 has 15 residues. CDR3 loop: CASSELAGGTNEQFF. The CDR3 region has the DNA TGTGCCAGCAGTGAATTAGCGGGAGGGACTAATGAGCAGTTCTTC.

The chain is built from TRBV10-1 and TRBJ2-1, with D unclear. Germline assignment: CDR1 WNHNN and CDR2 SYGVQD (reference sequence). This CDR3 spans 14 amino acids. V gave up 11 bases and J gave up 0 bases, with 14 bases separating them. The CDR3 coding sequence is TGCGCCCGGGCGGCCCCGAGCTCCTACAATGAGCAGTTCTTC. Translation gives CARAAPSSYNEQFF.

The chain is built from TRBV6-6 and TRBJ2-1; the match to TRBD2 covers 9 bases. The CDR3 runs 16 residues. Per germline, CDR1 MNHNY and CDR2 SVGAGI (reference sequence). V shed 2 bases and J 5 bases; nucleotides not matched to a gene: 7. CDR3 bases: TGTGCCAGCAGTTACGGCGCGGGAGGGCCGGACAATGAGCAGTTCTTC. It is translated as CASSYGAGGPDNEQFF.

This sequence joins TRBV10-2 and TRBJ2-5; no definite D call. The V gene lost 7 bases and the J gene lost 5 bases, with 20 bases spanning the gap. CDR1 is WSHSY, CDR2 SAAADI, per germline. This CDR3 spans 15 amino acids. In nucleotides, the CDR3 is TGCGCCAGCACCATTCCCGACGCCCCGGCGGAGACCCAGTACTTC. Protein product: CASTIPDAPAETQYF.

The rearrangement links TRBV28 to TRBJ1-1; 7 bases line up with TRBD1. This CDR3 has 13 amino acids. Germline CDR1 MDHEN, CDR2 SYDVKM. J was trimmed by 4 bases and V by 7 bases; bases with no gene match: 6. Here the CDR3 DNA reads TGTGCCAGCACCGAGACAGGGCTCACTGAAGCTTTCTTT. Encoded protein: CASTETGLTEAFF.

V usage is TRBV14 and J usage is TRBJ2-5, with D hard to call. In germline, CDR1 is SGHDN, CDR2 FVKESK. The V gene lost 0 bases and the J gene lost 5 bases, with 10 bases spanning the gap. CDR3 length equals 14 residues. The CDR3 is CASSQDWGWETQYF. The CDR3 DNA reads TGTGCCAGCAGCCAAGATTGGGGTTGGGAGACCCAGTACTTC.

The chain has TRBV7-9 and TRBJ2-5, with 11 positions matching TRBD1. Losses at the gene ends were 2 bases for V and 5 bases for J; bases not matched to a gene: 13. The CDR3 has 18 amino acids. Germline V lookup: CDR1 SEHNR, CDR2 FQNEAQ (reference sequence). The CDR3 sequence: CASSLRPPWTGGRETQYF. DNA of the CDR3: TGTGCCAGCAGCTTACGGCCCCCGTGGACAGGGGGCAGGGAGACCCAGTACTTC.

CDR3 sequence reads: CATSRQPGSYEQYF. The CDR3 nucleotides are TGTGCCACCAGCAGACAGCCGGGCTCCTACGAGCAGTACTTC. This chain connects TRBV15 to TRBJ2-7; no firm D call. The V end lost 2 bases, the J end lost 0 bases, and 8 bases lay between the germline ends. The germline V gene has CDR1 LNHNV and CDR2 YYDKDF (reference sequence). This CDR3 region has 14 residues.

The chain recombines TRBV9 with TRBJ2-2, with 10 nucleotides matching TRBD2. Trimming took 4 bases from V and 3 from J; bases not matched to a gene: 12. Germline CDR1 SGDLS, CDR2 YYNGEE. The length of the CDR3 is 18 residues. DNA of the CDR3: TGTGCCAGCAGCCTCCTCGAGACTAGCGGGCATGACACCGGGGAGCTGTTTTTT. It is translated as CASSLLETSGHDTGELFF.

Concerning this clone itself: Relative to the germline gene, one junction end is altered; a read error may explain this. CDR3 nucleotides: TGTGCTAGCAGCCAGACTAGCGGGAGAGGAGAGACCCAGTACTTC. Protein product: CASSQTSGRGETQYF. The chain couples TRBV7-7 to TRBJ2-5; 12 bases line up with TRBD2. Germline assignment: CDR1 SSHAT and CDR2 FNYEAQ (reference sequence). The CDR3 consists of 15 residues.

This sequence joins TRBV28 and TRBJ1-5, with TRBD1 identical over 8 bases. CDR3 length equals 13 residues. Trimming took 6 bases from V and 7 from J; bases not matched to a gene: 5. Germline V gene lookup returns CDR1 MDHEN and CDR2 SYDVKM. The CDR3 sequence is CASRLTGEQPQHF. As DNA, the CDR3 is TGTGCCAGCAGACTGACAGGGGAACAGCCCCAGCATTTT. The whole variable domain, remainder taken from reference TRBV28 and TRBJ1-5, is DVKVTQSSRYLVKRTGEKVFLECVQDMDHENMFWYRQDPGLGLRLIYFSYDVKMKEKGDIPEGYSVSREKKERFSLILESASTNQTSMYLCASRLTGEQPQHFGDGTRLSIL.

The chain joins TRBV27 to TRBJ2-7; 7 bases fit TRBD1. The CDR3 spans 17 residues. CDR1 is MNHEY and CDR2 is SMNVEV in the germline V gene (reference sequence). The J segment lost 2 bases and the V segment lost 6 bases, leaving 16 bases of the junction unmatched. The CDR3 DNA reads TGTGCCAGCAGCACCTCCTCCCTCCCGACAGGGCCCTACGAGCAGTACTTC. Translation: CASSTSSLPTGPYEQYF.

This chain joins TRBV21-1 and TRBJ1-5. TRBV21-1 is tagged as a pseudogene. This CDR3 has 15 residues. The CDR3 loop is CASSKRGKGEEPQHF. The CDR3 DNA sequence: TGTGCCAGCAGCAAACGGGGCAAGGGCGAAGAGCCCCAGCATTTT.

This clone was observed once. The chain joins TRBV5-1 to TRBJ1-2; no firm D call. The CDR3 is made up of 15 amino acids. CDR1 and CDR2 from the germline V gene are SGHRS and YFSETQ. V lost 0 bases and J 0 bases, leaving 9 bases between the germline ends. CDR3 sequence: CASSLDGRTNYGYTF. The CDR3 DNA follows: TGCGCCAGCAGCTTGGACGGCAGGACTAACTATGGCTACACCTTC.

The chain carries TRBV7-9 and TRBJ2-7; the match to TRBD1 covers 8 bases. The CDR3 spans 14 residues. Germline V lookup: CDR1 SEHNR, CDR2 FQNEAQ (reference sequence). J lost 7 bases, V lost 5 bases, and 10 bases had no gene match. The CDR3 region is CASSPGQGYDEQYF. Written as DNA, the CDR3 is TGTGCCAGCAGCCCAGGACAGGGTTATGATGAGCAGTACTTC.

The chain carries TRBV30 and TRBJ1-2; no firm D call. The CDR3 spans 12 residues. Trimming cost V 1 base and J 8 bases, with 11 bases left between them. Per the germline V gene, CDR1 is GTSNPN and CDR2 is SVGIG (reference sequence). CDR3 in amino acids: CAWSGVHMGYTF. The CDR3 DNA follows: TGTGCCTGGAGTGGGGTACATATGGGCTACACCTTC.

V gene TRBV11-2 combines with J gene TRBJ2-1, with 8 positions matching TRBD2. CDR3 length equals 16 residues. CDR1 is SGHAT, CDR2 FQNNGV, per germline. Unmatched junction bases numbered 5, after V lost 1 base and J lost 3 bases. The CDR3 DNA reads as TGTGCCAGCAGCTTAGGAATCAGCGGGGGCTACAATGAGCAGTTCTTC. Translating it yields CASSLGISGGYNEQFF.